A selection of T cell receptor beta chains follows, all from one sample in a study of blood T cell repertoires in COVID-19. Sequencing used immunoSEQ multiplex PCR; TCRdb keeps in-frame clones, though not all of them. Here the sample spans hundreds of thousands of clones, about 91% being singletons. The sequencing input was peripheral blood. The receptors stem from a woman aged 45-65 years with COVID-19, enrolled during active disease. The CDR3 runs from the conserved cysteine through the conserved F or W. D genes are given only for firm matches. For some rows the clone size is stated as once, few or many, or as a class when expanded; others skip it.

D | J | V | size | CDR3 | DNA
NA | TRBJ1-6 | TRBV30 | NA | CAWSPGRGNSPLHF | TGTGCCTGGAGCCCAGGACGGGGTAATTCACCCCTCCACTTT
TRBD1 | TRBJ2-7 | TRBV28 | NA | CATQETGYHEQYF | TGTGCCACTCAGGAGACAGGGTATCACGAGCAGTACTTC
NA | TRBJ1-1 | TRBV2 | few | CASSEALGNTEAFF | TGTGCCAGCAGTGAAGCGCTAGGGAACACTGAAGCTTTCTTT
TRBD1 | TRBJ1-5 | TRBV10-3 | NA | CAISEDRGPNQPQHF | TGTGCCATCAGTGAGGACAGGGGGCCAAATCAGCCCCAGCATTTT
TRBD1 | TRBJ1-5 | TRBV4-2 | NA | CASSPTTGGDLIRQPQHF | TGTGCCAGCAGCCCGACTACAGGGGGCGATCTTATTCGGCAGCCCCAGCATTTT
NA | TRBJ2-3 | TRBV5-1 | NA | CASSLVGGADTQYF | TGCGCCAGCAGCTTGGTAGGGGGGGCCGATACGCAGTATTTT
NA | TRBJ2-3 | TRBV6-5 | NA | CASLRGGTDTQYF | TGTGCCAGCTTGAGAGGGGGAACGGATACGCAGTATTTT
NA | TRBJ1-2 | TRBV5-6 | few | CASSVRVLARGYTF | TGTGCCAGCAGCGTCCGGGTTCTCGCACGGGGCTACACCTTC
NA | TRBJ2-7 | TRBV10-3 | NA | CAISSPGVALYF | TGTGCCATCAGCTCCCCAGGGGTAGCCTTGTACTTC
NA | TRBJ1-5 | TRBV27 | NA | CASSGAFNQPQHF | TGTGCCAGCAGTGGGGCCTTCAATCAGCCCCAGCATTTT
TRBD2 | TRBJ2-1 | TRBV28 | once | CASSPLLAGGGNEQFF | TGTGCCAGCAGTCCCCTTCTAGCGGGGGGCGGGAATGAGCAGTTCTTC
NA | TRBJ2-7 | TRBV11-2 | NA | CASSSTLSEQYF | TGTGCCAGCAGCTCTACCTTGTCCGAGCAGTACTTC
NA | TRBJ1-2 | TRBV6-1 | NA | CASSDRGTGYGYTF | TGTGCCAGCAGTGACAGGGGAACTGGGTATGGCTACACCTTC
TRBD2 | TRBJ2-3 | TRBV5-1 | NA | CASSRRLAGATDTQYF | TGCGCCAGCAGCCGTCGACTAGCGGGGGCAACAGATACGCAGTATTTT
NA | TRBJ2-5 | TRBV30 | NA | CAWGAQETQYF | TGTGCCTGGGGAGCTCAAGAGACCCAGTACTTC
NA | TRBJ1-1 | TRBV11-1 | NA | CASSQTRNTEAFF | TGTGCCAGCAGCCAGACTCGGAACACTGAAGCTTTCTTT
NA | TRBJ2-1 | TRBV5-1 | NA | CASSPLPDRPYNEQFF | TGCGCCAGCAGCCCCCTCCCGGACAGACCTTACAATGAGCAGTTCTTC
TRBD1 | TRBJ2-5 | TRBV9 | NA | CASSVRTGGEETQYF | TGTGCCAGCAGCGTCAGGACAGGGGGGGAAGAGACCCAGTACTTC
NA | TRBJ1-4 | TRBV5-5 | NA | CASRPTGQSTNEKLFF | TGTGCCAGCAGACCGACCGGACAGTCAACTAATGAAAAACTGTTTTTT
NA | TRBJ2-1 | TRBV19 | NA | CASSPSWGLAAIHNEQFF | TGTGCCAGTAGTCCCTCGTGGGGACTTGCGGCTATCCACAATGAGCAGTTCTTC
NA | TRBJ1-1 | TRBV2 | few | CASSDRAGTEAFF | TGTGCCAGCAGTGACCGGGCGGGGACTGAAGCTTTCTTT
NA | TRBJ1-1 | TRBV28 | NA | CASSLPGANTEAFF | TGTGCCAGCAGTTTACCAGGGGCGAACACTGAAGCTTTCTTT
NA | TRBJ1-2 | TRBV6-2/TRBV6-3 | NA | CASSLIDRTNYGYTF | TGTGCCAGCAGTCTCATAGACAGAACTAACTATGGCTACACCTTC
NA | TRBJ2-5 | TRBV30 | NA | CAWSDWGLGETQYF | TGTGCCTGGTCCGACTGGGGGCTGGGGGAGACCCAGTACTTC
NA | TRBJ1-1 | TRBV2 | NA | CASSVSMNTEAFF | TGTGCCAGCAGTGTTAGTATGAACACTGAAGCTTTCTTT
NA | TRBJ1-2 | TRBV6-1 | once | CASSDLDGYTF | TGTGCCAGCAGTGACCTAGATGGCTACACCTTC
NA | TRBJ2-7 | TRBV30 | NA | CAWKGAYEQYF | TGTGCCTGGAAGGGGGCCTACGAGCAGTACTTC
TRBD2 | TRBJ2-5 | TRBV19 | NA | CASSPSGGAGETQYF | TGTGCCAGTAGTCCTAGCGGGGGGGCTGGAGAGACCCAGTACTTC
NA | TRBJ2-3 | TRBV9 | NA | CASSVGAGGTDTQYF | TGTGCCAGCAGCGTAGGGGCAGGGGGCACAGATACGCAGTATTTT
NA | TRBJ2-3 | TRBV5-1 | NA | CASSLSFSGGKDTQYF | TGCGCCAGCAGCTTGAGCTTTAGTGGGGGGAAGGATACGCAGTATTTT
TRBD1 | TRBJ1-1 | TRBV5-6 | NA | CASSYGQGHTEAFF | TGTGCCAGCAGCTACGGACAGGGGCACACTGAAGCTTTCTTT
NA | TRBJ1-6 | TRBV28 | NA | CASNPDGQPNSPLHF | TGTGCCAGCAACCCTGATGGACAGCCGAATTCACCCCTCCACTTT
TRBD2 | TRBJ2-3 | TRBV2 | NA | CAGSGGTDTQYF | TGTGCAGGTAGCGGGGGAACAGATACGCAGTATTTT
NA | TRBJ2-2 | TRBV7-9 | NA | CASSETDSNTGELFF | TGTGCCAGCTCTGAGACAGACTCGAACACCGGGGAGCTGTTTTTT
TRBD1 | TRBJ2-1 | TRBV2 | NA | CASSWDRINEQFF | TGTGCCAGCAGCTGGGACAGAATCAATGAGCAGTTCTTC
NA | TRBJ2-1 | TRBV5-6 | NA | CASSSTGNDNEQFF | TGTGCCAGCAGCTCGACAGGAAACGACAATGAGCAGTTCTTC
TRBD1 | TRBJ2-7 | TRBV6-5 | once | CASSPTGDEQYF | TGTGCCAGCAGTCCAACAGGGGACGAGCAGTACTTC
TRBD1 | TRBJ1-2 | TRBV30 | NA | CAWSLQGPNYGYTF | TGTGCCTGGAGCCTACAGGGGCCCAACTATGGCTACACCTTC
TRBD1 | TRBJ2-7 | TRBV7-8 | NA | CASSLTGQGTYEQYF | TGTGCCAGCAGCTTGACGGGACAGGGGACCTACGAGCAGTACTTC
TRBD1 | TRBJ1-6 | TRBV10-2 | NA | CASNEDRVNSPLHF | TGCGCCAGCAATGAGGACAGGGTAAATTCACCCCTCCACTTT
TRBD1 | TRBJ1-4 | TRBV13 | NA | CASSLGTGGFEKLFF | TGTGCCAGCAGCTTAGGGACAGGGGGTTTTGAAAAACTGTTTTTT
NA | TRBJ2-2 | TRBV14 | NA | CASSPGSGELFF | TGTGCCAGCAGCCCCGGGAGCGGGGAGCTGTTTTTT
NA | TRBJ1-1 | TRBV20-1 | NA | CSAPNGSGAFF | TGCAGTGCTCCCAACGGCTCGGGAGCTTTCTTT
NA | TRBJ2-7 | TRBV5-1 | NA | CASRTAGYDEQYF | TGCGCCAGCAGAACGGCGGGGTATGACGAGCAGTACTTC
TRBD1 | TRBJ2-7 | TRBV24-1 | NA | CATSPKQGVDEQYF | TGTGCCACCAGCCCTAAACAGGGGGTCGACGAGCAGTACTTC
NA | TRBJ1-2 | TRBV4-1 | NA | CASRAGTGRSNYGYTF | TGCGCCAGCAGGGCGGGAACGGGACGGTCTAACTATGGCTACACCTTC
NA | TRBJ2-7 | TRBV14 | NA | CASSPWDWLRRIPIYEQYF | TGTGCCAGCAGCCCCTGGGACTGGCTCCGAAGAATCCCCATCTACGAGCAGTACTTC
TRBD1 | TRBJ2-1 | TRBV13 | NA | CASSSQGTYNEQFF | TGTGCCAGCAGCTCACAGGGGACCTACAATGAGCAGTTCTTC
TRBD1 | TRBJ1-1 | TRBV5-1 | NA | CASSSDRSTEAFF | TGCGCCAGCAGCTCGGACAGGTCCACTGAAGCTTTCTTT
TRBD2 | TRBJ2-7 | TRBV5-1 | NA | CASSPTGGYHEQYF | TGCGCCAGCAGCCCCACCGGGGGGTACCACGAGCAGTACTTC
TRBD2 | TRBJ2-3 | TRBV30 | NA | CAWRKLAGTDTQYF | TGTGCCTGGAGGAAACTAGCGGGCACAGATACGCAGTATTTT
NA | TRBJ1-1 | TRBV19 | NA | CASSTRSDTEAFF | TGTGCCAGTAGTACGCGATCGGACACTGAAGCTTTCTTT
TRBD2 | TRBJ2-1 | TRBV11-1 | few | CASSYQRGTGEQFF | TGTGCCAGCAGCTACCAGCGGGGGACGGGTGAGCAGTTCTTC
TRBD1 | TRBJ2-1 | TRBV29-1 | NA | CSVAPGQGANEQFF | TGCAGCGTTGCCCCGGGACAGGGGGCAAATGAGCAGTTCTTC
NA | TRBJ1-2 | TRBV6-2/TRBV6-3 | NA | CASSYLGGSYGYTF | TGTGCCAGCAGTTACTTAGGAGGGAGTTATGGCTACACCTTC
TRBD1 | TRBJ1-1 | TRBV30 | NA | CAWSKDRGAEAFF | TGTGCCTGGAGTAAGGACAGGGGAGCTGAAGCTTTCTTT
NA | TRBJ1-3 | TRBV30 | NA | CAWVHRGNTIYF | TGTGCCTGGGTACACAGAGGGAACACCATATATTTT
NA | TRBJ1-1 | TRBV6-5 | NA | CASPGANTEAFF | TGTGCCAGCCCAGGGGCAAACACTGAAGCTTTCTTT
NA | TRBJ1-2 | TRBV3-1/TRBV3-2 | NA | CASSHAVRGNGYTF | TGTGCCAGCAGCCATGCGGTGAGAGGGAATGGCTACACCTTC